The present T cell receptor (beta chain) was sequenced within a study of cytomegalovirus exposure and HLA in healthy donors. The study's findings and limits: Immune exposure information comprised only CMV serostatus. Being productive about 90% or about 30% of the time was typical of most TCR beta V segments in an earlier analysis. With later analysis, a missense DCLRE1C variant became linked to TCR beta V- and J-gene trimming.

About this clone itself: Its target is unknown.

It was with 60 Vbeta and 13 Jbeta primers that the PCR ran. Method: immunoSEQ multiplex PCR; TCRdb's copy keeps in-frame clones and lacks some. The table lists approximately 100,000 clones. The CDR3 runs to 15 residues. Germline V lookup: CDR1 LNHDA, CDR2 SQIVND (reference sequence). With 6 bases removed from V and 1 base from J, the gap between germline ends came to 15 bases. The TCR comes from a man between 40 and 49 years old in good health and CMV-seronegative. This rearrangement joins TRBV19 to TRBJ1-2; perhaps TRBD1 as D (6 bases). The material sequenced was PBMCs. The chain's CDR3 is CASSHLQGSNYGYTF. The DNA of the CDR3 is TGTGCCAGTAGCCACCTCCAGGGGAGTAACTATGGCTACACCTTC. Full variable domain (missing parts from reference TRBV19 and TRBJ1-2): DGGITQSPKYLFRKEGQNVTLSCEQNLNHDAMYWYRQDPGQGLRLIYYSQIVNDFQKGDIAEGYSVSREKKESFPLTVTSAQKNPTAFYLCASSHLQGSNYGYTFGSGTRLTVV.